This T cell receptor (beta chain) was retrieved from a study of neurological immune-mediated disorders. Germline CDR1 and CDR2: DFQATT and SNEGSKA (reference sequence). The CDR3 has 14 residues. The study, taken as a whole, reports: Phylogenetic analysis grouped 18 of 34 multiple sclerosis patients' repertoires together, suggesting a possible repertoire signature.

This clonotype was observed at least ten times. Its antigen is unknown. The germline gene is not matched at one end of the junction; a read error may be the cause. The cDNA was synthesized by 5'RACE incorporating 10-nucleotide random UMIs. TCRdb reanalysed the 5' RACE reads using MiXCR and keeps one entry per CDR3 protein. The sample has under 70,000 distinct CDR3 sequences; roughly 3.2% are singletons. The V gene is TRBV20-1, the J gene TRBJ1-6; a weak D match, TRBD1 (6 bases). This receptor was obtained from a woman in her 30s with multiple sclerosis. Sequenced: PBMCs. CDR3 in amino acids: CSADTGQSYSPLNF. In nucleotides, the CDR3 is TGCAGTGCTGATACGGGACAATCATACTCACCCCTCAACTTT.